This is a list of T cell receptor beta chains from one sample in a study of blood T cell repertoires in COVID-19. Repertoires were generated with immunoSEQ multiplex PCR, while TCRdb's copy carries only in-frame clones and drops some. The sample gives 150,000 to 200,000 clones, roughly 86% of which show up once; around 2.6% is in the top ten. The sample consisted of peripheral blood. These TCRs come from a man aged 40-50 years with active or convalescent COVID-19. Both conserved end residues are part of each CDR3. D genes are given only for firm matches. A clone size is listed for some rows: how often the clone was seen (once, few, many), or a class if it is expanded.

>TRBV27|.|.|TRBJ1-5
TGTGCCAGCAGTTTAGTCGCGGGGACGGGAAATCAGCCCCAGCATTTT
CASSLVAGTGNQPQHF
>TRBV5-1|once|.|TRBJ2-5
TGCGCCAGCAGCTTGGGCCAGCAAGAGACCCAGTACTTC
CASSLGQQETQYF
>TRBV7-9|.|.|TRBJ2-3
TGTGCCAGCAGCTTAGTCAGGGGTGTGACAGATACGCAGTATTTT
CASSLVRGVTDTQYF
>TRBV5-6|.|.|TRBJ1-2
TGTGCCAGCAGCCCACCGGCGCGCGGGAATGGCTACACCTTC
CASSPPARGNGYTF
>TRBV19|.|.|TRBJ1-4
TGTGCCAGTAGGGACAGTTTCTTGGGGATGAATGAAAAACTGTTTTTT
CASRDSFLGMNEKLFF
>TRBV10-2|few|.|TRBJ1-1
TGCGCCAGCAGAGAAGGAGAGGCCTGGACTGAAGCTTTCTTT
CASREGEAWTEAFF
>TRBV28|once|.|TRBJ1-2
TGTGCCAGCAGTAACACTCAGGGAGGGTATGGCTACACCTTC
CASSNTQGGYGYTF
>TRBV7-9|.|.|TRBJ2-1
TGTGCCAGCAGCCTGACTCGTTATGAGCAGTTCTTC
CASSLTRYEQFF
>TRBV6-5|.|.|TRBJ2-7
TGTGCCAGCAGTCCCGACAGAGTCTCCTACGAGCAGTACTTC
CASSPDRVSYEQYF
>TRBV14|.|.|TRBJ1-1
TGTGCCAGCAGCGCGGGAGTAATGAACACTGAAGCTTTCTTT
CASSAGVMNTEAFF
>TRBV5-6|.|.|TRBJ1-1
TGTGCCAGCAGCTTAACTTGGTCGGGTGCTGAAGCTTTCTTT
CASSLTWSGAEAFF
>TRBV6-2/TRBV6-3|.|.|TRBJ1-6
TGTGCCAGCAGTTACGCGGGGGCAGAGAATTCACCCCTCCACTTT
CASSYAGAENSPLHF
>TRBV30|.|TRBD1|TRBJ2-1
TGTGCCTGGGCCACGGGACAGTCCTACAATGAGCAGTTCTTC
CAWATGQSYNEQFF
>TRBV6-2/TRBV6-3|once|TRBD1|TRBJ2-3
TGTGCCAGCAGTCCAGGACAGGGGCTCATCACAGATACGCAGTATTTT
CASSPGQGLITDTQYF
>TRBV7-2|.|TRBD2|TRBJ2-7
TGTGCCAGCAGCTTAGGGCTAGCGGGGGCCTACGAGCAGTACTTC
CASSLGLAGAYEQYF
>TRBV28|.|.|TRBJ1-1
TGTGCCAGCAGTTCTACCTGGGGGCTAGGAACTGAAGCTTTCTTT
CASSSTWGLGTEAFF
>TRBV9|once|TRBD1|TRBJ1-2
TGTGCCAGCAGCAGGGGACAGGGTCTCGATGGCTACACCTTC
CASSRGQGLDGYTF
>TRBV4-1|.|TRBD2|TRBJ2-2
TGCGCCAGCAGCGTTAGACTAGCGGGGGAGATCGGGGAGCTGTTTTTT
CASSVRLAGEIGELFF
>TRBV5-3|.|TRBD1|TRBJ1-2
TGTGCCAGAAGCCTCTTGCCAGGGGGTTGGGACTATGGCTACACCTTC
CARSLLPGGWDYGYTF
>TRBV28|.|.|TRBJ2-7
TGTGCCAGCATAGGGGATACCTACGAGCAGTACTTC
CASIGDTYEQYF
>TRBV5-1|.|TRBD2|TRBJ2-3
TGCGCCAGCAGCTCCAGCGGGGGCACAGATACGCAGTATTTT
CASSSSGGTDTQYF
>TRBV4-1|.|.|TRBJ2-3
TGCGCCAGCAGCCAAGATGCGGGACCAAGGGCAGTTACGCAGTATTTT
CASSQDAGPRAVTQYF
>TRBV5-1|.|.|TRBJ2-5
TGCGCCAGCAGCTTCTTGGGGGGGCCCGAGGAGACCCAGTACTTC
CASSFLGGPEETQYF
>TRBV28|.|.|TRBJ1-2
TGTGCCAGCAGTGTACCGGGACTGTACTATGGCTACACCTTC
CASSVPGLYYGYTF
>TRBV30|.|TRBD2|TRBJ2-7
TGTGCCTGGAGTTCCGCCTTGGGGGGGAGCGAGCAGTACTTC
CAWSSALGGSEQYF
>TRBV10-3|.|TRBD2|TRBJ2-1
TGTGCCATCAGTGACGTTGTGTCTAGCGGGGATGAGCAGTTCTTC
CAISDVVSSGDEQFF
>TRBV9|.|.|TRBJ1-3
TGTGCCAGCAGCCAAGGGACACTTGGAAACACCATATATTTT
CASSQGTLGNTIYF
>TRBV2|few|.|TRBJ2-7
TGTGCCAGCAGTGAAGCGAGGAACTCCTACGAGCAGTACTTC
CASSEARNSYEQYF
>TRBV11-2|.|TRBD1|TRBJ2-4
TGTGCCAGCAGCTTAGTTAGGGACAGGGGGCACTTC
CASSLVRDRGHF
>TRBV5-6|.|.|TRBJ2-5
TGTGCCAGCAGCCACCCCGGTTGGTACAGCGAGACCCAGTACTTC
CASSHPGWYSETQYF
>TRBV10-3|.|.|TRBJ2-3
TGTGCCATGGCCCAGACAACTAGCACAGATACGCAGTATTTT
CAMAQTTSTDTQYF
>TRBV5-1|.|.|TRBJ2-7
TGCGCCAGCAGCTTGGAAGGGGTACCCGTGAACGAGCAGTACTTC
CASSLEGVPVNEQYF
>TRBV4-2|.|TRBD1|TRBJ1-1
TGTGCCAGCAGCCAAGGTCCGGGACAGGGGACTGAAGCTTTCTTT
CASSQGPGQGTEAFF
>TRBV6-6|.|.|TRBJ2-3
TGTGCCAGCAGTTACCCGAGCACAGATACGCAGTATTTT
CASSYPSTDTQYF
>TRBV30|.|TRBD2|TRBJ2-5
TGTGCCTGGAGTTTAGCGGGGGTCGAGACCCAGTACTTC
CAWSLAGVETQYF
>TRBV3-1/TRBV3-2|.|.|TRBJ1-6
TGTGCCAGCAGCCAAGTGCTGACCGGGTCAAATTCACCCCTCCACTTT
CASSQVLTGSNSPLHF
>TRBV3-1/TRBV3-2|.|.|TRBJ2-7
TGTGCCAGCAGCCTAAAGGGGACAATTGGCTACGAGCAGTACTTC
CASSLKGTIGYEQYF
>TRBV6-5|.|TRBD1|TRBJ1-4
TGTGCCAGCAGTTCCGACAGGGTACTTAATGAAAAACTGTTTTTT
CASSSDRVLNEKLFF